The clone carrying this T cell receptor beta chain was counted ten times or more. Its antigen remains unknown. The time point: persistent/refractory GD, antithyroid drugs over 5 years with positive TRAb. From PBMCs, RNA was extracted and then used to make the TCR library. These data originate in a study of regulatory T cells in long-lasting Graves disease. Study-level information: Patients met the persistent Graves' disease definition after over 5 years of antithyroid drugs with positive TSH receptor antibodies. The study, taken as a whole, reports: Whereas approximately 980 public clonotypes were shared by new patients, persistent patients shared more, at 2,500 to 3,000. Results may be inaccurate due to the small sample size.

Looked up from germline, CDR1 is MNHEY and CDR2 is SMNVEV (reference sequence). The CDR3 has 14 amino acids. V was shortened by 6 bases and J by 0 bases, with 12 bases between the two germline ends. In building TCR beta libraries, iRepertoire HTBI primers were used together with Arm-PCR of CDR3 regions. Original processing methods: The samples included 62 TRBV and some 15 TRBJ segments. MiXCR was run by TCRdb on the multiplex PCR reads, yielding one entry per CDR3 protein. Here the V and J calls rest on TCRdb's processing, not on the authors' analysis. The data show about 460,000 distinct CDR3 sequences, roughly 23% seen once.

The sequencing used peripheral blood mononuclear cells (PBMCs), collected when the disease was refractory, from a patient treated with antithyroid drugs. This rearrangement joins TRBV27 to TRBJ2-7; TRBD2 might be the D (6 bases). The sequence derives from a female donor with Graves disease. The CDR3 reads CASRPAGSSYEQYF. The CDR3 nucleotides are TGTGCCAGCAGGCCGGCGGGGAGCTCCTACGAGCAGTACTTC.